This T cell receptor beta chain is from a study of blood T cell repertoires in COVID-19. This CDR3 spans 16 amino acids. With V trimmed by 0 bases and J by 7 bases, 2 bases remained unmatched. From germline, CDR1 is KGHSH and CDR2 LQKENI. Sequencing used immunoSEQ multiplex PCR; TCRdb keeps in-frame clones, though not all of them. The sample shows roughly 50,000 clones, 85% of them seen only once. The rearrangement uses TRBV18 and TRBJ2-1, with 14 bases that match TRBD2. The sequencing sample was made of peripheral blood. This clonotype originated in a man aged 60 to 69 with acute or convalescent COVID-19. DNA of the CDR3: TGTGCCAGCTCACCACCCGGACTAGCGGGAGGTAATGAGCAGTTCTTC. This codes for CASSPPGLAGGNEQFF.